This entry is about one T cell receptor (beta chain). The clone's antigen remains unknown. No base-level quality is on record; no much larger clone is a single base apart. The germline V gene yields SGHRS for CDR1 and YFSETQ for CDR2. V loses 0 bases of germline sequence and J loses 7 bases, and the interval between the two ends is 17 bases. From the cysteine up to the phenylalanine, the CDR3 has a length of 16 residues. The retained sequence is limited to the CDR3, 48 bases, with the frame set at the first base. This record comes from a study of T cell clonotyping in hematopoietic cell transplantation (dated by TCRdb to about 2021). Regarding the study in general: A total of about 140 blood samples were gathered in the study from 35 consecutive transplant recipients along with their related donors. Recruitment of patients ran from late 2015 to early 2017, and follow-up continued until late 2020 or until death. Overall study results and their limits: Donor and pretransplant recipient Inverse Simpson Index values predicted broader posttransplant TCR repertoire diversity. The sample size was limited, and because cells were not sorted, the contributions of CD4 and CD8 repertoires could not be separated. After transplant, TCR diversity in recipients dropped, and pathologically expanded clonotypes increased progressively from day 30 to day 180. Recipient repertoires showed only a small fraction of overlap with donor repertoires, and over 95% appeared de novo at the given depth.

TCR beta CDR3 regions were amplified from genomic DNA with the immunoSEQ assay, a bias-controlled multiplex PCR using V- and J-specific primers. A proprietary barcode and Illumina adapter sequences were added to the CDR3 amplicons in a second PCR step. An Illumina MiSeq instrument was used to sequence the CDR3 libraries. The paper's processing steps were these. Export and quality control were handled in immunoSEQ Analyzer 3.0, while downstream analyses relied on R Bioconductor and Immunarch. Only productive rearrangements in the normalized downsampled data set went into calculating the repertoire metrics. In the normalized cohort, a clonotype counted as pathologically expanded if the clonotype was larger than 5 templates. The Inverse Simpson Index was used to measure repertoire diversity. The non-normalized data set was used for CMV-specificity analyses so that all clonotypes could be captured. TCRdb's version of the immuneACCESS table is confined to in-frame rearrangements and falls short of the full clone set. An unresolved V gene accounts for under half of the shortfall where checked; the remainder is of unknown origin. That table is the source of V, J and clone size, and D and trimming were worked out from the DNA. The sample table shows more than 40,000 clones, and approximately 95% are seen once. The biggest ten clones account for 0.75% to 1% of the sample.

Blood samples for TCR beta sequencing were given by related transplant donors. Using Nuclei Lysis Solution, genomic DNA was extracted from unfractionated peripheral blood mononuclear cells that were either fresh or cryopreserved. This chain joins TRBV5-1 to TRBJ1-3; the D region possibly corresponds to TRBD1 (5 bases align). The TCR was taken from a man younger than 45 in good health. Some clones in this sample may be carry-over from other donors' samples. The sequenced sample consisted of peripheral blood mononuclear cells. The CDR3 protein: CASSLDGQSSPNTIYF. The sequenced DNA: TGCGCCAGCAGCTTGGACGGACAATCGAGCCCGAACACCATATATTTT.